This T cell receptor (beta chain) was obtained from a study of beta chain features in type 1 diabetes. Study-level results: Patients with Type 1 diabetes showed moderately but significantly shorter TCRB CDR3s in all four CD4+ subsets. Junctions at VDJ sites from type 1 diabetes patients had fewer insertions and more deletions.

This clone was observed a few times. Its specificity is not known. TCRB transcripts that were expressed got sequenced, as all of the isolated RNA had been reverse transcribed. Repertoires were generated with immunoSEQ multiplex PCR, while TCRdb's copy carries only in-frame clones and drops some. Among 500,000 to 800,000 clones listed, 9.5% to 15% were seen once. Trimming removed 3 bases at V and 4 bases at J, with 14 bases between. Germline assignment: CDR1 SEHNR and CDR2 FQNEAQ (reference sequence). The CDR3 is made up of 15 amino acids. On average, the one heparinised blood draw given by each donor was roughly 100 mL.

The specimen was naive CD4+ T cells from blood. The chain uses TRBV7-9 and TRBJ2-3; possibly TRBD1 for D (5 bases). The clonotype comes from a man aged 30-40 years with type 1 diabetes. The CDR3 DNA is TGTGCCAGCAGCTTTGCAGGGTCTAGGGCAGATACGCAGTATTTT. As protein: CASSFAGSRADTQYF.